This is a list of T cell receptor beta chains from one sample in a study of blood T cell repertoires in COVID-19. Clones were read by immunoSEQ multiplex PCR, and TCRdb kept only the in-frame ones, dropping some. This table has approximately 500,000 clones, roughly 87% appearing once. Specimen: peripheral blood. The origin of the receptors is a man between 18 and 29 years old with COVID-19, enrolled during active disease. Each CDR3 is given with its conserved first and last residue. The order of the fields is J gene, D gene, V gene, CDR3 protein, CDR3 DNA. D genes are given only for firm matches.

J: TRBJ2-3; D: NA; V: TRBV6-5; CDR3: CASSSYGDTQYF; DNA: TGTGCCAGCAGTTCTTACGGAGATACGCAGTATTTT
J: TRBJ1-2; D: TRBD1; V: TRBV24-1; CDR3: CATSDLGQANYGYTF; DNA: TGTGCCACCAGTGATTTGGGACAGGCTAACTATGGCTACACCTTC
J: TRBJ2-7; D: NA; V: TRBV30; CDR3: CAWSGLAGGEQYF; DNA: TGTGCCTGGAGTGGCTTAGCCGGCGGCGAGCAGTACTTC
J: TRBJ2-3; D: NA; V: TRBV3-1/TRBV3-2; CDR3: CASSQALFTDTQYF; DNA: TGTGCCAGCAGCCAAGCACTTTTCACAGATACGCAGTATTTT
J: TRBJ2-6; D: TRBD1; V: TRBV6-2/TRBV6-3; CDR3: CASSQTGAGSSGANVLTF; DNA: TGTGCCAGCAGCCAAACAGGGGCTGGTAGCTCTGGGGCCAACGTCCTGACTTTC
J: TRBJ2-1; D: TRBD2; V: TRBV18; CDR3: CASSPSLTSGSVEQFF; DNA: TGTGCCAGCTCCCCCTCCTTGACTAGCGGGAGTGTTGAGCAGTTCTTC
J: TRBJ1-6; D: TRBD1; V: TRBV28; CDR3: CASSRTGGHMDNSPLHF; DNA: TGTGCCAGCAGTCGGACAGGGGGCCATATGGATAATTCACCCCTCCACTTT
J: TRBJ1-6; D: TRBD1; V: TRBV18; CDR3: CASSRDRERNSPLHF; DNA: TGTGCCAGCTCACGCGACAGGGAACGTAATTCACCCCTCCACTTT
J: TRBJ2-3; D: TRBD2; V: TRBV9; CDR3: CASSVTGTSGSRFPDTQYF; DNA: TGTGCCAGCAGCGTAACCGGGACTAGCGGGAGCCGGTTCCCAGATACGCAGTATTTT
J: TRBJ1-1; D: NA; V: TRBV5-1; CDR3: CASSLGGRVTEAFF; DNA: TGCGCCAGCAGCTTGGGAGGTCGGGTGACTGAAGCTTTCTTT